Listed below are T cell receptor beta chains from one sample, sequenced in a study of T cell responses to AZD1222 COVID-19 vaccine. Clones were sequenced by immunoSEQ multiplex PCR, and TCRdb holds only the in-frame ones, with some missing. Here the sample spans tens of thousands of clones, 85% to 90% being singletons. The specimen comprised peripheral blood, sampled on day 0 of AZD1222 vaccination. These receptors were obtained from an adult in good health. Both conserved end residues are part of each CDR3. D genes are given only for firm matches. Rows may omit the clone size; those that give it use once, few, many or a size class.

TGCGCCAGCAGCCCGCTACTCGGGGGGGCGGACGAGCAGTACTTC | CASSPLLGGADEQYF | 15 | - | TRBD2 | TRBJ2-7 | TRBV5-1
TGTGCCAGCGGGGAGGGGGCGAACACCGGGGAGCTGTTTTTT | CASGEGANTGELFF | 14 | once | - | TRBJ2-2 | TRBV2
TGTGCCAGCAGTTCCCCCGGGACTAGCTACGAGCAGTACTTC | CASSSPGTSYEQYF | 14 | - | TRBD2 | TRBJ2-7 | TRBV28
TGTGCCAGCAGCTTATCGGGCGTACGGAGTGGCTACGAGCAGTACTTC | CASSLSGVRSGYEQYF | 16 | - | - | TRBJ2-7 | TRBV7-2
TGTGCCAGCAGCTTGGTTGACAGGCCCTACAATGAGCAGTTCTTC | CASSLVDRPYNEQFF | 15 | - | - | TRBJ2-1 | TRBV5-5
TGTGCCACCAGTGATTTGAGCAGCGGACCGTACAATGAGCAGTTCTTC | CATSDLSSGPYNEQFF | 16 | few | - | TRBJ2-1 | TRBV24-1
TGTGCCAGCAGCTTAAAGGCGAGGGAGGGCTATGGCTACACCTTC | CASSLKAREGYGYTF | 15 | - | - | TRBJ1-2 | TRBV7-2
TGTGCCAGCAGTTACGACCGAAAAACCGGGGAGCTGTTTTTT | CASSYDRKTGELFF | 14 | - | - | TRBJ2-2 | TRBV6-5
TGTGCCAGCAGCCGGGGACTAGCGGGGGGAACCCAAGAGACCCAGTACTTC | CASSRGLAGGTQETQYF | 17 | - | TRBD2 | TRBJ2-5 | TRBV7-9
TGTGCCAGCAGTTCCGGGACAGGTCTTAACTATGGCTACACCTTC | CASSSGTGLNYGYTF | 15 | - | TRBD1 | TRBJ1-2 | TRBV28
TGTGCCAGCAGTGACTCGGAGAGCGGAGCCAACTATGGCTACACCTTC | CASSDSESGANYGYTF | 16 | few | - | TRBJ1-2 | TRBV6-4
TGTGCCAGCAGTGAGACAGGGTTTATCACTGAAGCTTTCTTT | CASSETGFITEAFF | 14 | - | TRBD1 | TRBJ1-1 | TRBV25-1
TGTGCCAGCAGCTTGGGGCTGGACGAATACGAGCAGTACTTC | CASSLGLDEYEQYF | 14 | - | - | TRBJ2-7 | TRBV5-4
TGTGCCAGCAGAAGGGAAGGCTATGGCTACACCTTC | CASRREGYGYTF | 12 | - | - | TRBJ1-2 | TRBV6-5
TGTGCCAGCATCAAACCTTTTCTATGGGGTTACTACGAGCAGTACTTC | CASIKPFLWGYYEQYF | 16 | - | - | TRBJ2-7 | TRBV21-1
TGTGCCAGCAGTCTACTATCCGGGACAAGCTCCTACAATGAGCAGTTCTTC | CASSLLSGTSSYNEQFF | 17 | - | - | TRBJ2-1 | TRBV6-6
TGCAGCGTTGGGACAGGGGACTACTATGGCTACACCTTC | CSVGTGDYYGYTF | 13 | - | TRBD1 | TRBJ1-2 | TRBV29-1
TGTGCCAGTAGTATCCCCTTGGGCGTTAGCTCCTACAATGAGCAGTTCTTC | CASSIPLGVSSYNEQFF | 17 | few | - | TRBJ2-1 | TRBV19
TGTGCCAGCAGTTACACCCCGTACGAGCAGTACTTC | CASSYTPYEQYF | 12 | - | - | TRBJ2-7 | TRBV6-2/TRBV6-3
TGTGCCAGCACCAAGGGGGCGGGGTACTATGGCTACACCTTC | CASTKGAGYYGYTF | 14 | few | TRBD1 | TRBJ1-2 | TRBV28
TGCAGCGTTGTGTCGGGGACTGACACTGAAGCTTTCTTT | CSVVSGTDTEAFF | 13 | - | - | TRBJ1-1 | TRBV29-1
TGCGCCAGCAGCCCGGATAGCGGGGGGGCCCGACATGAGCAGTTCTTC | CASSPDSGGARHEQFF | 16 | - | TRBD2 | TRBJ2-1 | TRBV5-1
TGTGCCAGTAGTCTGAGGGGAAACACTGAAGCTTTCTTT | CASSLRGNTEAFF | 13 | - | - | TRBJ1-1 | TRBV19
TGCGCCAGCAGCGTGACTAGCGGGAGCAATGAGCAGTTCTTC | CASSVTSGSNEQFF | 14 | - | TRBD2 | TRBJ2-1 | TRBV5-1
TGTGCCATCAGTGAGAGGTCGGACTCCTACGAGCAGTACTTC | CAISERSDSYEQYF | 14 | - | - | TRBJ2-7 | TRBV10-3
TGTGCCAGCAATTTCAAGGGAGACCAGCCCCAGCATTTT | CASNFKGDQPQHF | 13 | - | - | TRBJ1-5 | TRBV12-3/TRBV12-4
TGTGCCACCAACCAGGGGCGGCTAAATTCACCCCTCCACTTT | CATNQGRLNSPLHF | 14 | - | - | TRBJ1-6 | TRBV19
TGTGCCAGCAGGCGTTTCGAGGGGGCTTCCTACGAGCAGTACTTC | CASRRFEGASYEQYF | 15 | few | TRBD1 | TRBJ2-7 | TRBV6-6
TGTGCCTCCCGGGTGCGGGGTAATGAAAAACTGTTTTTT | CASRVRGNEKLFF | 13 | - | - | TRBJ1-4 | TRBV19
TGTGCCAGCAGTTTTGTAGGCCTTGGGGCCAACGTCCTGACTTTC | CASSFVGLGANVLTF | 15 | - | - | TRBJ2-6 | TRBV27
TGTGCCAGCAGCCCAAGGGGCGGGAAACTGTTTTTT | CASSPRGGKLFF | 12 | - | - | TRBJ1-4 | TRBV7-6
TGTGCCAGCATCAGGGCATCTGGAAACACCATATATTTT | CASIRASGNTIYF | 13 | once | - | TRBJ1-3 | TRBV6-6
TGTGCCAGCAGCCAAGGGACAGGGAATCCCGGGGAGCTGTTTTTT | CASSQGTGNPGELFF | 15 | - | TRBD1 | TRBJ2-2 | TRBV3-1/TRBV3-2
TGTGCCAGCAGTGAAACGGGGAGCACAGATACGCAGTATTTT | CASSETGSTDTQYF | 14 | - | - | TRBJ2-3 | TRBV6-4
TGCAGCGCACAGACAGGAGGGAACACTGAAGCTTTCTTT | CSAQTGGNTEAFF | 13 | - | - | TRBJ1-1 | TRBV29-1
TGTGCCAGCAGCTTGGACGATCAGCCCCAGCATTTT | CASSLDDQPQHF | 12 | - | - | TRBJ1-5 | TRBV5-4
TGTGCCAGCAGCTACCAAAAGCCGTACGAGCAGTACTTC | CASSYQKPYEQYF | 13 | - | - | TRBJ2-7 | TRBV13
TGTGCCAGCAGCTCCCCCACCTACGAGCAGTACTTC | CASSSPTYEQYF | 12 | - | - | TRBJ2-7 | TRBV13
TGTGCCAGCAGCTTAGCGGCAGCTTCCTTCTATGGCTACACCTTC | CASSLAAASFYGYTF | 15 | - | - | TRBJ1-2 | TRBV7-2
TGTGCCAGCAGCTTGGCGGGAGGAACCTACAATGAGCAGTTCTTC | CASSLAGGTYNEQFF | 15 | - | TRBD2 | TRBJ2-1 | TRBV5-8
TGTGCCAGCAGTTACTCGCCCCCCAGCGGGGTTTACAATGAGCAGTTCTTC | CASSYSPPSGVYNEQFF | 17 | few | TRBD2 | TRBJ2-1 | TRBV6-2/TRBV6-3
TGTGCCAGTAGTACCCAAACTAGCGGGAGGACCAATGAGCAGTTCTTC | CASSTQTSGRTNEQFF | 16 | - | TRBD2 | TRBJ2-1 | TRBV19
TGCGCCAGCAGCTTGGCTCCGGGTTCCGGCCTAGGAGAGCAGTACTTC | CASSLAPGSGLGEQYF | 16 | - | - | TRBJ2-7 | TRBV5-1
TGTGCCAGTAGCGGAGACGACTACGAGCAGTACTTC | CASSGDDYEQYF | 12 | - | - | TRBJ2-7 | TRBV19
TGTGCCAGCTCCCCCGGACAGAACTACGAGCAGTACTTC | CASSPGQNYEQYF | 13 | few | - | TRBJ2-7 | TRBV18
TGTGCCAGTAGTAGTTGGTCGGGACAGGGGCCATCCTACGAGCAGTACTTC | CASSSWSGQGPSYEQYF | 17 | - | TRBD1 | TRBJ2-7 | TRBV19
TGTGCCAGCAGCCTAACCCCGGGACAGGGAAATGAGCAGTTCTTC | CASSLTPGQGNEQFF | 15 | - | TRBD1 | TRBJ2-1 | TRBV7-3
TGTGCCACCAGCAGAACCAGGAGCACAGATACGCAGTATTTT | CATSRTRSTDTQYF | 14 | - | - | TRBJ2-3 | TRBV15
TGTGCCAGCAGCTTCTCCGGGACCTCCGAAGCTTTCTTT | CASSFSGTSEAFF | 13 | - | - | TRBJ1-1 | TRBV7-3